The following is a TCR beta chain sequence with its context. The table lists this clonotype with many counts. Its recognized antigen is unknown. One junction end disagrees with the germline gene, perhaps due to a read error. The data belong to a study of breast tumors, draining lymph nodes, adjacent tissues (dated by TCRdb to the mid-2010s). Regarding the complete study: The study compared TCR beta repertoires across tumor, adjacent nontumor tissue and axillary lymph nodes from breast cancer patients. In human breast cancer, the study set out to evaluate how tumor, surrounding tissue and draining lymph node repertoires relate to one another and whether T cells may move between these sites. The full study reports these points: The conclusion that tumor T cells originate in lymph nodes was presented as consistent with a hypothesis rather than as directly demonstrated. Tumors showed preferential V and J gene usage, and their T-cell repertoire diversity fell below that of lymph nodes yet above that of nontumor tissue. The similarity between tumor and nontumor tissue repertoires was significantly greater in luminal-like breast cancer than in basal-like breast cancer. A scenario in which most tumor T cells derive from the lymph node and then expand within tumor tissue was judged to be consistent with the data.

Measured from the cysteine to the phenylalanine, the CDR3 is 12 residues long. The sequence is cut down to CDR3 DNA, 36 bases in frame from base 1. Based on the germline V gene (reference sequence), the CDR1 and CDR2 sequences are DFQATT and SNEGSKA. These reads were obtained on an Illumina HiSeq 2000. TCR beta chain libraries were generated through multiplex PCR amplification. High-throughput sequencing was used to analyze the amplified TCR beta chain products. TCRdb reprocessed the public reads (quality trimming at Q25 with fastp, clone calling with MiXCR) and kept in-frame beta chains. Here each entry gathers all rows of one CDR3 protein and keeps the most common genes and DNA. In all, the sample holds fewer than 300,000 distinct CDR3 sequences, and about 32% of those were seen once. The top ten clonotypes cover approximately 1.4% of the sample. Lymph node samples were obtained from the axillary draining lymph nodes of breast cancer patients.

The TCR originated in a female donor with breast cancer. Some clones in this sample may be carry-over from other donors' samples. This chain joins TRBV20-1 to TRBJ2-5; too little of a D gene remains to name it. Sequencing used axillary lymph node tissue. The DNA sequence is given as TGCAGTGCTAGACCCGCAAGAGAGACCCCGTACTTC. The translation is CSARPARETPYF.